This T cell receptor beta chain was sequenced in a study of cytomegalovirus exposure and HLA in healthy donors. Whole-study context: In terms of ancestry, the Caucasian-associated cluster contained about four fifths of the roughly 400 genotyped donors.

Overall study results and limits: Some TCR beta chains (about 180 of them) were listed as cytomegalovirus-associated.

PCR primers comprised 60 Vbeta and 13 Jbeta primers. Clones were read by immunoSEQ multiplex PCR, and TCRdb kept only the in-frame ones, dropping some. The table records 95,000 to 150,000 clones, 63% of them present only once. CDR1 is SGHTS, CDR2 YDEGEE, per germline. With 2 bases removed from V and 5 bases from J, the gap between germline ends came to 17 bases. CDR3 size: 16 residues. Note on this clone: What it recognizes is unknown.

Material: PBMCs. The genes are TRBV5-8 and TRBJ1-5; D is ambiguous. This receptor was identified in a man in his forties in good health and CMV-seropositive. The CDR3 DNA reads TGTGCCAGCAGCTTAGGAGGGTCCCCGGGATATCAGCCCCAGCATTTT. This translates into CASSLGGSPGYQPQHF.